This note documents a single TCR beta chain sequence. This entry comes from a study of T cells in Graves' hyperthyroidism and ophthalmopathy. Amplified TCR beta CDR3 regions came from RNA transcripts. A set of HTBI primers served as the primers for a first-round RT-PCR of the TCR CDR3. TCRdb fed the multiplex PCR reads into MiXCR, producing one record per CDR3 protein. Counted here are around 300,000 distinct CDR3 sequences, roughly 19% occurring once; the ten biggest clones make up just under 40%. V lost 4 bases to trimming and J lost 4 bases, with 11 bases between them. The CDR3 loop spans 14 amino acids. CDR1 is SNHLY, CDR2 FYNNEI, per germline.

The chain is built from TRBV2 and TRBJ1-5; D might be TRBD1 (5 bases). The receptor's source is a man aged 50 or older with Graves' ophthalmopathy. The sample consisted of blood. In nucleotides, the CDR3 is TGTGCCAGCAGTGGGGGGTATGGAAATCAGCCCCAGCATTTT. Residues: CASSGGYGNQPQHF.